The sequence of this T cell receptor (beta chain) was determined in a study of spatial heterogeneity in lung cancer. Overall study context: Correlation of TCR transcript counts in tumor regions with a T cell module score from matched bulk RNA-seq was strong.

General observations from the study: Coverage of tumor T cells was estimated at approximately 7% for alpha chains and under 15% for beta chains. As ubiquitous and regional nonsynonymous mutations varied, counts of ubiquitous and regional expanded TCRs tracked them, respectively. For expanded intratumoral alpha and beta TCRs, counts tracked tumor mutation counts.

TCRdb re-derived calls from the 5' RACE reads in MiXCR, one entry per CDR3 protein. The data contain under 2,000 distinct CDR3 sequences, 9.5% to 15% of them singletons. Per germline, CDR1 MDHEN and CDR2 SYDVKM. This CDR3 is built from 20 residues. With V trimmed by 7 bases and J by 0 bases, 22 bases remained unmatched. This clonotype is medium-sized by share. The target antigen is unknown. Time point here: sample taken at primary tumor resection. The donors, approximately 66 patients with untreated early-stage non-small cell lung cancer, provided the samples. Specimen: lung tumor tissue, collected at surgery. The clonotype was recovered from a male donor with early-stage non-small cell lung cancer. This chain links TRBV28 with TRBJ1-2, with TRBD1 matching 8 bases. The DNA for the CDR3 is TGTGCCAGCAACCCCGGGACAGGCGCTTTGAACCCCTCCTCTAACTATGGCTACACCTTC. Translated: CASNPGTGALNPSSNYGYTF.